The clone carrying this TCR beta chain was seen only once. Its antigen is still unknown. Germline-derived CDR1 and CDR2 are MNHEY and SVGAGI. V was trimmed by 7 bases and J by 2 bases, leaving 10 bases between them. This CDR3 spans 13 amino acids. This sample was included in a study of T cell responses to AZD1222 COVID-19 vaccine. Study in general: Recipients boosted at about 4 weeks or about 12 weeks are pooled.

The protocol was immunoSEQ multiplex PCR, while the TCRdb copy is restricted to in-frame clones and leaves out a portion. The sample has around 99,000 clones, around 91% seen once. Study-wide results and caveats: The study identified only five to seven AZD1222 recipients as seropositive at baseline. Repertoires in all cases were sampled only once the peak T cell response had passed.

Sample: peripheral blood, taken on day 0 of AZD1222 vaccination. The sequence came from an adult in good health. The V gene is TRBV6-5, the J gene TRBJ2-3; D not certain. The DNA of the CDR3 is TGTGCCAGCAAGACGCTGAACACAGATACGCAGTATTTT. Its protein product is CASKTLNTDTQYF.